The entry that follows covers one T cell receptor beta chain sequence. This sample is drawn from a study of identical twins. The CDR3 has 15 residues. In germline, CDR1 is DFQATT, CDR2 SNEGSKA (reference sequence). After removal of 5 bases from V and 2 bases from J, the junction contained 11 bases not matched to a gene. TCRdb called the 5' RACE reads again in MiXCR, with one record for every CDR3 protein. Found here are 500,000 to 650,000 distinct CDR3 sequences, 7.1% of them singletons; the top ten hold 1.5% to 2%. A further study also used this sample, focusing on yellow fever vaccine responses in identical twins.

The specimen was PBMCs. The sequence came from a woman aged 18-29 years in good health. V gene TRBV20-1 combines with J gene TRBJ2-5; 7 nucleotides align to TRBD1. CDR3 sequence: CSAPNKGQRQETQYF. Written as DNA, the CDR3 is TGCAGTGCTCCCAATAAGGGACAGCGACAAGAGACCCAGTACTTC.